The T cell receptor beta chain under discussion was sequenced for a study of blood T cells in healthy people across ages. It was with a sample-barcoded 5' primer and a J-beta primer mix that a second PCR of roughly 6 to 11 cycles was run. A template-switch adaptor containing 12 random nucleotides labeled each cDNA molecule. TCRdb called the 5' RACE reads again in MiXCR, with one record for every CDR3 protein. In the table there are some 1,800,000 distinct CDR3 sequences, about two fifths of which are singletons. The CDR3 spans 14 residues. Germline V gives CDR1 LGHNA, CDR2 YNFKEQ. Between the trimmed V and J ends, which lost 4 bases and 0 bases, there was a span of 10 bases. This clonotype appeared a few times.

This TCR was sampled from a human donor in good health. The rearrangement links TRBV4-2 to TRBJ2-7; TRBD2 is a possible D gene (6 bases). Material for sequencing was blood. The CDR3 nucleotides read TGTGCCAGCAGCCGGGCGGAGGGCTCCTACGAGCAGTACTTC. Its translation is CASSRAEGSYEQYF.